These 4 T cell receptor beta chains were sequenced from one sample in a study of Ad26.COV2.S vaccination and SARS-CoV-2 variants. Some clones are missing from TCRdb's copy, which holds only in-frame ones; the method was immunoSEQ multiplex PCR. This sample carries about 410,000 clones, around 85% of them seen once, and the ten largest clones take roughly 3.2%. Regarding treatment: roughly 19 received Ad26.COV2.S at low or high dose, single or two shots; about 5 received placebo; per-sample allocation not given. Following the first vaccine or placebo injection, samples were taken on day 63. Specimen: peripheral blood, collected in a trial of Ad26.COV2.S vaccine versus placebo. The source of these receptors is a person aged 18-60 years who received the Ad26.COV2.S COVID-19 vaccine or a placebo.

This rearrangement joins TRBV4-1 to TRBJ1-2, with unresolved D. CDR3 length: 14 amino acids. Germline CDR1 and CDR2: MGHRA and YSYEKL. V lost 0 bases, J lost 4 bases, and 9 bases lay in between. The CDR3 DNA is TGCGCCAGCAGCCAAGATCGGGGTTCCTATGGCTACACCTTC. It translates to CASSQDRGSYGYTF.

The gene calls are TRBV6-5 and TRBJ2-7, with TRBD2 as a possible D gene (5 bases). The CDR3 is 14 amino acids. V lost 4 bases, J lost 3 bases, and 13 bases lay in between. Germline CDR1 MNHEY, CDR2 SVGAGI. The CDR3 sequence is CASSFFPRDYEQYF. DNA for the CDR3: TGTGCCAGCAGTTTCTTCCCGAGGGACTACGAGCAGTACTTC.

This sequence joins TRBV5-4 and TRBJ1-2, with 12 nucleotides matching TRBD1. The V gene end was trimmed by 3 bases and the J gene end by 8 bases; junction bases not matched to a gene: 8. The CDR3 is 15 amino acids. From germline, CDR1 is SGHNT and CDR2 YYREEE (reference sequence). This CDR3 is CASSSPGQGAQGYTF. The CDR3 coding sequence is TGTGCCAGCAGCTCGCCGGGACAGGGGGCGCAGGGCTACACCTTC.

This clone was recorded once. CDR3 amino acids: CASSQSDPYTGELFF. Here the CDR3 DNA reads TGTGCCAGCAGCCAGTCGGACCCTTACACCGGGGAGCTGTTTTTT. J is TRBJ2-2 and V is TRBV3-1 (or the pseudogene TRBV3-2); D gene unclear. This CDR3 is 15 amino acids long. The V end was cut by 3 bases, the J end by 3 bases, with 11 bases between. Germline V gene lookup returns CDR1 LGHDT and CDR2 YNNKEL (reference sequence).